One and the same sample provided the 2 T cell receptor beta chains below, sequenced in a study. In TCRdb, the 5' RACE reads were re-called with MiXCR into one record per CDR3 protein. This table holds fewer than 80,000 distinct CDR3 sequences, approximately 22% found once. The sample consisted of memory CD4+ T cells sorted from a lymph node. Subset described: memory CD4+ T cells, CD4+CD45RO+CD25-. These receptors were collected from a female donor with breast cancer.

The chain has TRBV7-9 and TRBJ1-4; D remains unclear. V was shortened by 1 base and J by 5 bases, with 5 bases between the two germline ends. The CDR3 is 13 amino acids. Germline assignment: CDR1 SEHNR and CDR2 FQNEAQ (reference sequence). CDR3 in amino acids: CASSLVENEKLFF. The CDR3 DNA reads TGTGCCAGCAGCTTAGTGGAGAATGAAAAACTGTTTTTT.

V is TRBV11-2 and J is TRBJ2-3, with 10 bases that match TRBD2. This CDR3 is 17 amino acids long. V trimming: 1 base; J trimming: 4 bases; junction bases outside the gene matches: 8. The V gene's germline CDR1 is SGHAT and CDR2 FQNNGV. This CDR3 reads CASSLVGTSERADTQYF. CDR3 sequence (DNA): TGTGCCAGCAGCTTAGTAGGGACTAGCGAAAGGGCAGATACGCAGTATTTT.